These 22 T cell receptor beta chains were sequenced from one sample in a study of radiotherapy plus CTLA-4 blockade in lung cancer (dated by TCRdb to the late 2010s). Receptors were amplified or captured by the immunoSEQ multiplex PCR assay. Not all clones reach the TCRdb copy of this immuneACCESS table, which keeps in-frame sequences only. Checked studies attribute under half of the gap to unresolved V genes and leave the rest unexplained. This sample is represented by tens of thousands of clones; 84% of them were singletons. The ten largest account for roughly 5% of the sample. The source was peripheral blood, collected from a patient treated with radiotherapy plus ipilimumab. All receptors derive from a human donor with non-small cell lung cancer whose response to radiotherapy plus ipilimumab could not be evaluated.

This chain joins TRBV6-5 and TRBJ1-2; 7 bases match TRBD1. Germline CDR1 is MNHEY and CDR2 is SVGAGI. The CDR3 extends over 16 amino acids. Trimming cost V 0 bases and J 5 bases; bases outside gene matches: 9. DNA of the CDR3: TGTGCCAGCAGTTACTCGATGATTTTACAGGGGTATGGCTACACCTTC. Residues: CASSYSMILQGYGYTF.

This clone was seen a handful of times. The chain has TRBV28 and TRBJ2-6; D remains ambiguous. Trimming took 3 bases from V and 0 from J, leaving 3 bases between them. Germline-derived CDR1 and CDR2 are MDHEN and SYDVKM. The CDR3 is 14 residues long. CDR3 sequence: CASSFYSGANVLTF. The CDR3 DNA sequence: TGTGCCAGCAGTTTCTACTCTGGGGCCAACGTCCTGACTTTC.

A note on this clone: The junction differs from germline at one of its ends, possibly a read error. The chain joins TRBV28 to TRBJ1-5, with D possibly being TRBD1 (6 bases). Germline V gene lookup returns CDR1 MDHEN and CDR2 SYDVKM. The length of the CDR3 is 14 residues. Here the CDR3 reads CVSSLGQFHQPQHF. In DNA form, the CDR3 reads TGTGTCAGCAGTTTAGGACAGTTCCATCAGCCCCAGCATTTT.

The genes are TRBV9 and TRBJ2-7; TRBD1 aligns across 9 bases. The CDR3 covers 15 residues. J gave up 1 base and V 2 bases, and 4 bases lay outside the gene matches. CDR1 and CDR2 (germline): SGDLS, YYNGEE. In nucleotides, the CDR3 is TGTGCCAGCAGCGTCTCGACAGGGGGATCCTACGAGCAGTACTTC. As protein: CASSVSTGGSYEQYF.

This clone has more than one count but fewer than ten. The V and J genes are TRBV27 and TRBJ2-7; a weak D match, TRBD1 (6 bases). The CDR3 consists of 15 residues. CDR1 is MNHEY and CDR2 is SMNVEV in the germline V gene (reference sequence). The ends were cut back, 3 bases at V and 0 bases at J, with 12 bases in the middle. The CDR3: CASSFSGVGSYEQYF. CDR3 bases: TGTGCCAGCAGTTTCTCAGGGGTGGGCTCCTACGAGCAGTACTTC.

The chain recombines TRBV10-3 with TRBJ1-5; no definite D call. The CDR3 extends over 14 amino acids. Germline CDR1 ENHRY, CDR2 SYGVKD. The V end was cut by 5 bases, the J end by 0 bases, with 8 bases between. This CDR3 reads CAISTGISNQPQHF. In DNA form, the CDR3 reads TGTGCCATCAGTACGGGTATTAGCAATCAGCCCCAGCATTTT.

The chain couples TRBV4-1 to TRBJ2-3; TRBD2 agrees at 12 bases. Trimming removed 3 bases from V and 1 base from J; junction bases left unmatched: 5. This CDR3 comprises 17 residues. Germline V lookup: CDR1 MGHRA, CDR2 YSYEKL. In nucleotides, the CDR3 is TGCGCCAGCAGCCAGCCTCGACTAGCGGGAGGCACAGATACGCAGTATTTT. This sequence encodes CASSQPRLAGGTDTQYF.

The rearrangement uses TRBV9 and TRBJ1-2; the D is unclear. CDR3 size: 14 residues. The V end was cut by 0 bases, the J end by 4 bases, with 10 bases between. Germline V gene sequence: CDR1 SGDLS, CDR2 YYNGEE. CDR3 DNA sequence: TGTGCCAGCAGCGTAGCTAGATCCGTCTATGGCTACACCTTC. Protein: CASSVARSVYGYTF.

The chain couples TRBV30 to TRBJ2-7; 11 bases fit TRBD2. Germline CDR1 is GTSNPN and CDR2 is SVGIG (reference sequence). V lost 0 bases, J lost 7 bases, and 5 bases stayed unmatched. The CDR3 loop spans 14 amino acids. The chain's CDR3 is CAWSVLAGAGEQYF. DNA of the CDR3: TGTGCCTGGAGTGTACTAGCGGGAGCGGGGGAGCAGTACTTC.

This chain joins TRBV28 and TRBJ1-5; perhaps TRBD1 as D (5 bases). V lost 3 bases and J lost 5, with 20 bases in between. The CDR3 is 17 amino acids. The germline V gene encodes CDR1 MDHEN and CDR2 SYDVKM. CDR3 DNA sequence: TGTGCCAGCAGTTTGCTCCTTTCCAGGGAGGGCCATCAGCCCCAGCATTTT. Translation gives CASSLLLSREGHQPQHF.

This clone showed up just a few times. The chain joins TRBV11-2 to TRBJ2-1; 8 nucleotides align to TRBD2. The ends lost 5 bases at V and 6 bases at J; junction bases unmatched: 9. From germline, CDR1 is SGHAT and CDR2 FQNNGV. The CDR3 spans 15 residues. The CDR3 protein is CASSPYPREVNEQFF. CDR3 sequence (DNA): TGTGCCAGCAGCCCTTACCCGCGGGAGGTCAATGAGCAGTTCTTC. The full variable domain, rest sourced from reference TRBV11-2 and TRBJ2-1, is EAGVAQSPRYKIIEKRQSVAFWCNPISGHATLYWYQQILGQGPKLLIQFQNNGVVDDSQLPKDRFSAERLKGVDSTLKIQPAKLEDSAVYLCASSPYPREVNEQFFGPGTRLTVL.

This clone was seen a single time. The chain combines TRBV29-1 with TRBJ1-1; D unresolved. The V end lost 6 bases, the J end lost 1 base, and 9 bases lay between the germline ends. The germline V gene encodes CDR1 SQVTM and CDR2 ANQGSEA. CDR3 size: 12 residues. The CDR3: CSVTGKNTEAFF. The CDR3, as DNA: TGCAGCGTGACCGGGAAGAACACTGAAGCTTTCTTT.

The chain is built from TRBV10-3 and TRBJ2-7; possibly TRBD2 for D (6 bases). This CDR3 comprises 17 residues. The germline V gene encodes CDR1 ENHRY and CDR2 SYGVKD. Trimming pared 2 bases from V and 1 base from J, leaving 18 bases between. CDR3 in amino acids: CAISERRRDFLSYEQYF. The CDR3 bases are TGTGCCATCAGTGAGCGTAGGAGGGACTTCCTTTCCTACGAGCAGTACTTC.

This clone showed up just once. This rearrangement joins TRBV4-2 to TRBJ2-1; 7 bases agree with TRBD2. The V segment lost 1 base and the J segment 0 bases; nucleotides outside the gene matches: 3. CDR1 is LGHNA, CDR2 YNFKEQ, per germline. The CDR3 sequence is 16 residues long. CDR3 sequence reads: CASSQGGGSSYNEQFF. The CDR3 nucleotides are TGTGCCAGCAGCCAAGGAGGCGGGAGCTCCTACAATGAGCAGTTCTTC.

A single count supports this clone. The V call is TRBV19, the J call TRBJ1-1; D not resolved. The V gene's germline CDR1 is LNHDA and CDR2 SQIVND (reference sequence). This CDR3 has 14 amino acids. V lost 4 bases and J lost 4, with 13 bases in between. The CDR3 coding sequence is TGTGCCAGTAGTACTCCAATATCAGTCACTGAAGCTTTCTTT. As protein: CASSTPISVTEAFF.

V is TRBV19 and J is TRBJ1-2; 11 nucleotides agree with TRBD1. The V gene end was trimmed by 4 bases and the J gene end by 4 bases; junction bases not matched to a gene: 8. The CDR3 totals 16 residues. Germline loops: CDR1 LNHDA, CDR2 SQIVND (reference sequence). The CDR3 protein is CASSTLGQGAFYGYTF. DNA of the CDR3: TGTGCCAGTAGTACCCTTGGACAGGGGGCCTTCTATGGCTACACCTTC.

The DNA of the CDR3 is TGTGCCAGTAGTAGCGACAGGGGAATACAAGAGACCCAGTACTTC. Protein sequence: CASSSDRGIQETQYF. The V gene is TRBV19, the J gene TRBJ2-5; 8 bases map to TRBD1. Germline-derived CDR1 and CDR2 are LNHDA and SQIVND (reference sequence). Trimming at V came to 4 bases and at J to 2 bases, leaving 6 bases not matched to a gene. The CDR3 extends over 15 amino acids.

This chain joins TRBV4-1 and TRBJ1-4, with 9 bases lining up with TRBD1. Per germline, CDR1 MGHRA and CDR2 YSYEKL. CDR3 length: 16 amino acids. V was pared by 0 bases and J by 5 bases, with 4 bases of the junction left unmatched. The CDR3 bases are TGCGCCAGCAGCCAAGATCGGGACAGGGCAAATGAAAAACTGTTTTTT. The encoded protein is CASSQDRDRANEKLFF.

CDR3 in amino acids: CASSSRGEAFF. The CDR3 nucleotides read TGTGCCAGCAGCTCCAGGGGTGAAGCTTTCTTT. V gene TRBV9 combines with J gene TRBJ1-1; tentative D call: TRBD1 (6 bases). Between the trimmed V and J ends, which lost 4 bases and 7 bases, there was a span of 8 bases. The CDR3 is made up of 11 amino acids. Germline values: CDR1 SGDLS, CDR2 YYNGEE.

The V and J genes are TRBV2 and TRBJ2-7; possibly TRBD2 for D (7 bases). Germline CDR1 reads SNHLY; CDR2 reads FYNNEI. V lost 3 bases to trimming and J lost 9 bases, with 15 bases between them. The CDR3 is 13 residues long. CDR3 in amino acids: CASSDIGGGRQYF. The CDR3, as DNA: TGTGCCAGCAGTGATATAGGGGGAGGGCGGCAGTACTTC.

This chain connects TRBV9 to TRBJ2-7; D may be TRBD2 (6 bases). Trimming left V 2 bases short and J 3 bases short, with 9 bases between. The CDR3 sequence is 13 residues long. Looked up from germline, CDR1 is SGDLS and CDR2 is YYNGEE. The DNA for the CDR3 is TGTGCCAGCAGCGTTCATAGCGGCTACGAGCAGTACTTC. Encoded protein: CASSVHSGYEQYF.

The rearrangement links TRBV19 to TRBJ2-1, with 8 bases identical to TRBD2. Germline CDR1 reads LNHDA; CDR2 reads SQIVND (reference sequence). This CDR3 spans 17 amino acids. V shed 6 bases, J shed 0 bases, and the junction held 10 bases outside the gene matches. CDR3 in amino acids: CASSRGLVGSSYNEQFF. The CDR3 bases are TGTGCCAGTAGCCGGGGACTAGTTGGGAGCTCCTACAATGAGCAGTTCTTC.